This T cell receptor (beta chain) came from a study of Graves' ophthalmopathy and Graves' hyperthyroidism. This clonotype was picked up many times. The CDR3 is made up of 16 amino acids. Trimming removed 5 bases from V and 0 bases from J; junction bases left unmatched: 1. The germline V gene has CDR1 SGHTA and CDR2 FQGTGA. Amplified material comprised TCR beta CDR3 regions derived from RNA transcripts. First-round RT-PCR used HTBI primers; second-round multiplex PCR followed. TCRdb re-called the multiplex PCR reads through MiXCR, storing one row per CDR3 protein. The sample shows hundreds of thousands of distinct CDR3 sequences, 20% to 25% of them seen only once.

Source material: peripheral blood. The TCR originated in a woman aged 18-30 years with stable Graves' hyperthyroidism. Some clones in this sample may be carry-over from other donors' samples. This chain connects TRBV7-3 to TRBJ2-2, with TRBD2 matching 12 bases. The CDR3 protein is CASSRTSGANTGELFF. The CDR3 nucleotides are TGTGCCAGCAGCAGGACTAGCGGGGCGAACACCGGGGAGCTGTTTTTT.